This T cell receptor (beta chain) was sequenced in a study of brain T cells in children with intractable seizures. Points from the study as a whole: Absence of clones before surgery may stem from lower sequencing depth.

Indicated time point: blood from clinic visit 5 months post-surgery; TSC patient then seizure free. Sequencing was limited to surgery cases with top T cell transcript signatures in brain tissue. Before surgery, patients took at least one anti-epileptic drug. About this clone itself: Its antigen remains unknown.

Assay used: immunoSEQ multiplex PCR; TCRdb lists only in-frame clones, some missing. The sample gives about 320,000 clones, about 93% of which show up once; around 6% is in the top ten. The CDR3 loop spans 15 amino acids. V lost 0 bases to trimming and J lost 2 bases, with 11 bases between them. CDR1 is WNHNN, CDR2 SYGVQD, per germline (reference sequence). This TCR was sampled from a boy under two years old with tuberous sclerosis and intractable seizures. The rearrangement links TRBV10-1 to TRBJ2-7; D might be TRBD1 or TRBD2, each matching 5 bases. This specimen consisted of peripheral blood, obtained 4 to 5 months after surgery. The CDR3 loop is CASSESRGGPYEQYF. In nucleotides, the CDR3 is TGCGCCAGCAGTGAGTCGAGGGGCGGCCCCTACGAGCAGTACTTC.